This passage covers 24 T cell receptor beta chains from one sample sequenced in a study of preoperative IRX-2 immunotherapy in early breast cancer. Treatment in this sample: preoperative locoregional IRX-2 cytokine immunotherapy. Here immunoSEQ multiplex PCR was the method, and the copy in TCRdb shows in-frame clones only, minus some. The sample carries about 98,000 clones, about nine tenths recorded once. Sequencing was performed on tumor tissue, taken after IRX-2 immunotherapy. The receptors derive from a human donor with breast cancer.

V and J are TRBV5-1 and TRBJ1-4; 8 positions match TRBD1. V lost 4 bases to trimming and J lost 8 bases; unmatched junction nucleotides: 7. From germline, CDR1 is SGHRS and CDR2 YFSETQ. The CDR3 covers 14 residues. DNA for the CDR3: TGCGCCAGCAGCGACGGGACAGGAGACGAAAAACTGTTTTTT. Amino acid sequence: CASSDGTGDEKLFF.

This chain uses TRBV5-1 with TRBJ2-2; D remains ambiguous. The CDR3 has 14 amino acids. V lost 3 bases and J lost 3, with 9 bases in between. In germline, CDR1 is SGHRS, CDR2 YFSETQ. DNA of the CDR3: TGCGCCAGCAGCTCTCAGACATACACCGGGGAGCTGTTTTTT. This gives the protein CASSSQTYTGELFF.

The chain links TRBV6-8 to TRBJ1-1; 8 positions agree with TRBD1. J was trimmed by 1 base and V by 5 bases; bases with no gene match: 3. The germline V gene encodes CDR1 MNHGY and CDR2 SAAAGT. The CDR3 consists of 14 residues. The CDR3 is CASSIGQGNTEAFF. The CDR3, as DNA: TGTGCCAGCAGTATAGGACAGGGGAACACTGAAGCTTTCTTT.

The chain employs TRBV7-6 and TRBJ2-3, with 12 bases that match TRBD2. The germline CDR1 and CDR2 sequences are SGHVS and FNYEAQ. V was clipped by 0 bases and J by 0 bases; unmatched bases: 7. The CDR3 spans 19 residues. The CDR3 DNA sequence: TGTGCCAGCAGCTTAGCGGCTAGCGGGGGGGCCCGGAGCACAGATACGCAGTATTTT. Its protein is CASSLAASGGARSTDTQYF.

The chain couples TRBV29-1 to TRBJ1-1; 10 nucleotides line up with TRBD1. The CDR3 has 14 amino acids. Germline V gene sequence: CDR1 SQVTM, CDR2 ANQGSEA. Trimming took 6 bases from V and 5 from J; bases not matched to a gene: 9. CDR3 nucleotide sequence: TGCAGCGTCGACAGGGACAGGGGTGGTACTGAAGCTTTCTTT. Translating gives CSVDRDRGGTEAFF. Filled out from reference TRBV29-1 and TRBJ1-1, the complete variable domain reads SAVISQKPSRDICQRGTSLTIQCQVDSQVTMMFWYRQQPGQSLTLIATANQGSEATYESGFVIDKFPISRPNLTFSTLTVSNMSPEDSSIYLCSVDRDRGGTEAFFGQGTRLTVV.

The chain uses TRBV28 and TRBJ2-7; D call uncertain. The CDR3 is 13 amino acids. Germline assignment: CDR1 MDHEN and CDR2 SYDVKM. Trimming removed 3 bases at V and 4 bases at J, with 10 bases between. The CDR3 sequence is CASSFSGLYEQYF. Here the CDR3 DNA reads TGTGCCAGCAGTTTTAGTGGGCTATACGAGCAGTACTTC. The whole variable domain, filled in from reference TRBV28 and TRBJ2-7, reads DVKVTQSSRYLVKRTGEKVFLECVQDMDHENMFWYRQDPGLGLRLIYFSYDVKMKEKGDIPEGYSVSREKKERFSLILESASTNQTSMYLCASSFSGLYEQYFGPGTRLTVT.

The genes are TRBV28 and TRBJ2-7, with 11 bases fitting TRBD2. The CDR3 loop spans 18 amino acids. Germline values: CDR1 MDHEN, CDR2 SYDVKM. V trimming: 1 base; J trimming: 0 bases; junction bases outside the gene matches: 8. The CDR3 bases are TGTGCCAGCAGTTTATTCGGTAGCGGGAGGGCCCACTCCTACGAGCAGTACTTC. Its translation: CASSLFGSGRAHSYEQYF.

This clone was picked up one time. The J gene is TRBJ1-1, the V gene TRBV28, with 7 positions matching TRBD1. CDR1 is MDHEN and CDR2 is SYDVKM in the germline V gene. The CDR3 has 12 residues. The V gene end was trimmed by 4 bases and the J gene end by 10 bases; junction bases not matched to a gene: 6. DNA for the CDR3: TGTGCCAGCAGTTCGGGGGGACAGCGAGCTTTCTTT. Translating gives CASSSGGQRAFF.

V gene TRBV6-8 combines with J gene TRBJ2-7, with TRBD2 matching over 16 bases. The J segment lost 0 bases and the V segment lost 5 bases, leaving 4 bases of the junction unmatched. This CDR3 has 17 residues. CDR1 is MNHGY, CDR2 SAAAGT, per germline. Here the CDR3 reads CASSVGLAGGSSYEQYF. In DNA, the CDR3 is TGTGCCAGCAGTGTGGGACTAGCGGGGGGGAGCTCCTACGAGCAGTACTTC.

The J gene is TRBJ1-3, the V gene TRBV29-1; maybe TRBD1 (5 bases). V shed 6 bases and J shed 4 bases, with 13 bases lying between them. The CDR3 spans 13 residues. CDR1 is SQVTM, CDR2 ANQGSEA, per germline. CDR3 sequence (DNA): TGCAGCGTCGGCGACAGCCTGGGAAACACCATATATTTT. It specifies CSVGDSLGNTIYF.

The chain is built from TRBV6-4 and TRBJ1-5; 8 bases fit TRBD1. Germline V gene data show CDR1 as MRHNA and CDR2 as SNTAGT. Trimming at V came to 5 bases and at J to 6 bases, leaving 12 bases not matched to a gene. CDR3 length: 16 amino acids. CDR3 protein: CASSHTLTGGGQPQHF. As DNA, the CDR3 is TGTGCCAGCAGTCACACACTAACAGGGGGAGGTCAGCCCCAGCATTTT.

The chain links TRBV29-1 to TRBJ1-1; no firm D call. V lost 1 base and J 0 bases, leaving 6 bases between the germline ends. Germline V gene data show CDR1 as SQVTM and CDR2 as ANQGSEA. CDR3 length: 13 residues. CDR3 residues: CSVEGHLNTEAFF. CDR3 coding DNA: TGCAGCGTTGAAGGACACTTGAACACTGAAGCTTTCTTT. Using reference TRBV29-1 and TRBJ1-1 for the parts outside the CDR3, the full variable domain is SAVISQKPSRDICQRGTSLTIQCQVDSQVTMMFWYRQQPGQSLTLIATANQGSEATYESGFVIDKFPISRPNLTFSTLTVSNMSPEDSSIYLCSVEGHLNTEAFFGQGTRLTVV.

CDR3 sequence (DNA): TGTGCCAGCAGCCAAGGCCGAGGAGCCAAAAACATTCAGTACTTC. This translates into CASSQGRGAKNIQYF. The J gene is TRBJ2-4, the V gene TRBV14; D is unresolved. V lost 1 base to trimming and J lost 0 bases, with 7 bases between them. Germline-derived CDR1 and CDR2 are SGHDN and FVKESK. The CDR3 loop spans 15 amino acids.

This clone has only one observation. This sequence joins TRBV30 and TRBJ1-2, with no clear D. The germline CDR1 and CDR2 sequences are GTSNPN and SVGIG (reference sequence). This CDR3 is 14 amino acids long. V was pared by 2 bases and J by 6 bases, with 16 bases between. The CDR3 DNA is TGTGCCTGGAGTCTCGACTTGTCGCATAATGGCTACACCTTC. Residues: CAWSLDLSHNGYTF. The variable domain in full, with the rest retrieved from reference TRBV30 and TRBJ1-2, is SQTIHQWPATLVQPVGSPLSLECTVEGTSNPNLYWYRQAAGRGLQLLFYSVGIGQISSEVPQNLSASRPQDRQFILSSKKLLLSDSGFYLCAWSLDLSHNGYTFGSGTRLTVV.

This chain joins TRBV11-3 and TRBJ2-7; 9 nucleotides align to TRBD2. The CDR3 runs to 15 residues. Germline CDR1 and CDR2: SGHNT and YENEEA. V lost 5 bases and J lost 3; bases outside the gene matches: 8. Here the CDR3 DNA reads TGTGCCAGCAGCCAAGTCCTAGCGGGAAGCTACGAGCAGTACTTC. It specifies CASSQVLAGSYEQYF.

The chain is built from TRBV28 and TRBJ1-5; tentatively, D is TRBD1 (5 bases). The germline gives CDR1 MDHEN, CDR2 SYDVKM. V was shortened by 6 bases and J by 11 bases, with 14 bases between the two germline ends. The CDR3 has 12 residues. This chain's CDR3 is CASSPRGETQHF. The CDR3 bases are TGTGCCAGCAGCCCGAGGGGCGAGACCCAGCATTTT.

This clone was detected a few times. V is TRBV11-3 and J is TRBJ2-7; a weak D match, TRBD2 (6 bases). V was pared by 3 bases and J by 5 bases, with 14 bases between. This CDR3 has 14 amino acids. Germline CDR1 reads SGHNT; CDR2 reads YENEEA. For the CDR3, the DNA is TGTGCCAGCAGCTTGGGACTGCGCAGGGACGAGCAGTACTTC. Residues: CASSLGLRRDEQYF.

The CDR3 sequence: CASSFLGDDTEAFF. The CDR3 coding sequence is TGTGCCAGCAGTTTTTTGGGAGACGACACTGAAGCTTTCTTT. V is TRBV28 and J is TRBJ1-1; D gene uncertain. Germline V gene sequence: CDR1 MDHEN, CDR2 SYDVKM. CDR3 length equals 14 residues. V lost 3 bases and J 3 bases, leaving 11 bases between the germline ends.

This clone occurred once. The chain joins TRBV5-1 to TRBJ1-3; the D gene is possibly TRBD1 (5 bases). Trimming removed 4 bases from V and 4 bases from J, with 18 bases in between. CDR3 length equals 16 residues. The germline V gene has CDR1 SGHRS and CDR2 YFSETQ. The CDR3: CASSQGAGTGGNTIYF. CDR3 nucleotides: TGCGCCAGCAGCCAAGGGGCAGGGACCGGCGGAAACACCATATATTTT.

The CDR3 sequence is CAWNRLEGYTDTQYF. The CDR3 nucleotides are TGTGCCTGGAACAGGTTGGAGGGGTACACAGATACGCAGTATTTT. The chain carries TRBV30 and TRBJ2-3; a weak D match, TRBD2 (6 bases). The V end was cut by 4 bases, the J end by 2 bases, with 16 bases between. Looked up from germline, CDR1 is GTSNPN and CDR2 is SVGIG (reference sequence). The CDR3 covers 15 residues.

This chain links TRBV27 with TRBJ1-3; no clear D gene. Germline CDR1 reads MNHEY; CDR2 reads SMNVEV (reference sequence). The CDR3 spans 14 residues. Trimming removed 5 bases at V and 4 bases at J, with 12 bases between. This CDR3 reads CASSPLDPGNTIYF. The CDR3 bases are TGTGCCAGCAGTCCCCTCGACCCCGGAAACACCATATATTTT.

The chain recombines TRBV6-8 with TRBJ1-1; no firm D call. V lost 5 bases, J lost 3 bases, and 10 bases lay in between. The CDR3 has 13 amino acids. CDR1 is MNHGY and CDR2 is SAAAGT in the germline V gene. The CDR3 nucleotides read TGTGCCAGCAGTGAGCCGAGGGACACTGAAGCTTTCTTT. This encodes CASSEPRDTEAFF.

This chain uses TRBV6-8 with TRBJ2-7, with TRBD1 identical over 7 bases. V was clipped by 10 bases and J by 2 bases; unmatched bases: 8. CDR3 size: 13 residues. Looked up from germline, CDR1 is MNHGY and CDR2 is SAAAGT. CDR3 DNA sequence: TGTGCCATCATAAGGGACAGTACCTACGAGCAGTACTTC. Its protein product is CAIIRDSTYEQYF.

The chain combines TRBV6-8 with TRBJ1-1, with 7 bases matching TRBD1. V was clipped by 6 bases and J by 7 bases; unmatched bases: 11. This CDR3 region has 14 residues. The germline V gene encodes CDR1 MNHGY and CDR2 SAAAGT. Here the CDR3 reads CASSQPGTAGEAFF. CDR3 in DNA: TGTGCCAGCAGCCAACCCGGGACAGCGGGTGAAGCTTTCTTT.